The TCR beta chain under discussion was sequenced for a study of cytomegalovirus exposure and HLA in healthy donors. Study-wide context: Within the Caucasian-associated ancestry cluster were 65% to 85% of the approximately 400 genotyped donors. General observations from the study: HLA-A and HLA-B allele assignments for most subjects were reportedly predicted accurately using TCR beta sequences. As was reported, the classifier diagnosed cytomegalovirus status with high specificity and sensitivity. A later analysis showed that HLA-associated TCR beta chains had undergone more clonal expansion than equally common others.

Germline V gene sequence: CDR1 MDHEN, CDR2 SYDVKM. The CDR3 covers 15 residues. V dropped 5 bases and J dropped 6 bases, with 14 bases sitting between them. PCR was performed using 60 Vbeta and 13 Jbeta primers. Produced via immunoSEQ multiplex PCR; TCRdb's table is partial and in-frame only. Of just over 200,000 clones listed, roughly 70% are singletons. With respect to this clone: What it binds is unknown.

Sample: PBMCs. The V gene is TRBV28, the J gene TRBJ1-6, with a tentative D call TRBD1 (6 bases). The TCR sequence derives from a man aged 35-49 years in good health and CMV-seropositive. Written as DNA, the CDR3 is TGTGCCAGCAGTGTCCGGCAGGGGAGTAATTCACCCCTCCACTTT. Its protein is CASSVRQGSNSPLHF.